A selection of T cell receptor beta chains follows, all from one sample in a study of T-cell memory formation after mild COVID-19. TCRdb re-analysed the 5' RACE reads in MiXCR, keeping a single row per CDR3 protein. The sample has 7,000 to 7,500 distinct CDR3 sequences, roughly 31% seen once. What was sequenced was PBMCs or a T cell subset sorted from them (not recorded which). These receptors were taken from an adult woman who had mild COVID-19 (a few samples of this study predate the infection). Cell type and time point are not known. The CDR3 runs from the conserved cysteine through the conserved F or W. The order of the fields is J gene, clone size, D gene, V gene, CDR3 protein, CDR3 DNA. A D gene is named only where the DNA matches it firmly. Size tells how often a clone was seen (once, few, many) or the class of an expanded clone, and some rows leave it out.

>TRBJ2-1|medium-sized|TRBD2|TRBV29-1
CSVGGLAVKVEQFF
TGCAGCGTTGGAGGACTAGCGGTGAAGGTGGAGCAGTTCTTC
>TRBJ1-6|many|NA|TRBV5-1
CASSLDSYNSPLHF
TGCGCCAGCAGCTTGGACTCCTATAATTCACCCCTCCACTTT
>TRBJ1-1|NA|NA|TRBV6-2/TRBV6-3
CASTTARGLTMNTEAFF
TGTGCCAGCACCACCGCCCGGGGGTTAACCATGAACACTGAAGCTTTCTTT
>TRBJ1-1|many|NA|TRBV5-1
CASSPGELGNTEAFF
TGCGCCAGCAGCCCGGGGGAATTGGGGAACACTGAAGCTTTCTTT
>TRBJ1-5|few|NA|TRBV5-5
CASSLYRDSPRPQHF
TGTGCCAGCAGCTTATACCGGGACTCCCCCAGGCCCCAGCATTTT
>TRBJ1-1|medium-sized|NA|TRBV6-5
CASSYSAGGFGNTEAFF
TGTGCCAGCAGTTACTCGGCCGGGGGCTTTGGGAACACTGAAGCTTTCTTT
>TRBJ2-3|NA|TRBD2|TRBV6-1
CASNTFGTSVYF
TGTGCCAGCAACACCTTCGGGACTAGCGTTTATTTT
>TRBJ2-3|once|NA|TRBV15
CATSIPDSADTQYF
TGTGCCACCAGCATCCCTGACTCTGCAGATACGCAGTATTTT
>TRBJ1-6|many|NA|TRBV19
CASSIDFMGYSPLHF
TGTGCCAGTAGTATCGACTTTATGGGGTATTCACCCCTCCACTTT
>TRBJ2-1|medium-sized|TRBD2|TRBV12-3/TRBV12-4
CASSRLGTSGSYNEQFF
TGTGCCAGCAGTCGCCTCGGGACTAGCGGGTCCTACAATGAGCAGTTCTTC
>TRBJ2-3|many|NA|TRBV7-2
CASRGGTDTQYF
TGTGCCAGTCGGGGCGGCACAGATACGCAGTATTTT
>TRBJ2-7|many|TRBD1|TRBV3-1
CASSQIRDSSYEQYF
TGTGCCAGCAGCCAGATCCGGGACAGCTCCTACGAGCAGTACTTC
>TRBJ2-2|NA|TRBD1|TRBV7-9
CASRPADRANGELFF
TGTGCCAGCAGACCAGCGGACAGGGCAAATGGGGAGCTGTTTTTT